This T cell receptor beta chain was captured in a study of T cells in tuberculosis. Findings and caveats of the study: T cells binding CD1B-GMM tetramer weakly possibly escaped the sort.

Chain pairing is unknown; alpha and beta were sequenced separately. Measured with immunoSEQ multiplex PCR; TCRdb has only the in-frame clones, and not every one. The sample lists roughly 60,000 clones, around 81% seen once, with roughly 13% in the top ten. Sorting used thawed, overnight-rested PBMC stained with anti-CD3, a viability dye and GMM-loaded CD1B tetramer. C32 glucose monomycolate from Rhodococcus equi was loaded onto the CD1B tetramers. Before cryopreservation, the sorted PBMC lost their CD14-expressing monocytes. From each donor, about 100,000 tetramer-negative cells were sorted. V was cut by 5 bases and J by 3 bases, with 16 bases left in between. The CDR3 runs 15 residues. Looked up from germline, CDR1 is PRHDT and CDR2 is FYEKMQ (reference sequence).

This TCR was sampled from an adult woman with latent tuberculosis. This chain uses TRBV13 with TRBJ2-5; tentatively, D is TRBD2 (5 bases). Input material: CD1b-GMM tetramer-negative cells sorted from PBMCs. The CDR3 spells CASSPRRASEETQYF. CDR3 DNA: TGTGCCAGCAGCCCGCGGCGGGCCTCGGAAGAGACCCAGTACTTC.